The clone carrying this TCR beta chain was recorded at least ten times. Its cognate antigen is unknown. TCRdb reprocessed the 5' RACE reads via MiXCR and lists one record per CDR3 protein. Among more than 120,000 distinct CDR3 sequences listed, around 7.7% were seen once. This entry is derived from a study of T cells after yellow fever vaccination. General study findings and limits: Once the booster was given, most primary-vaccination clones reappeared, at around 95% for CD4 and approximately 88% for CD8.

CDR1 is MDHEN and CDR2 is SYDVKM in the germline V gene. With V trimmed by 7 bases and J by 6 bases, 6 bases remained unmatched. This CDR3 contains 14 residues. The chain is built from TRBV28 and TRBJ2-1; 10 bases are shared with TRBD2. The material was CD4+ T cells sorted from PBMCs, obtained 5 days after the yellow fever booster vaccination. This clonotype was obtained from a man between 25 and 39 years old who received the YFV17D yellow fever vaccine. This CDR3 is CASNLAGAPNEQFF. The CDR3 DNA reads TGTGCCAGCAACCTAGCGGGAGCCCCCAATGAGCAGTTCTTC. Full variable domain (outside the CDR3, taken from reference TRBV28 and TRBJ2-1): DVKVTQSSRYLVKRTGEKVFLECVQDMDHENMFWYRQDPGLGLRLIYFSYDVKMKEKGDIPEGYSVSREKKERFSLILESASTNQTSMYLCASNLAGAPNEQFFGPGTRLTVL.